This T cell receptor (beta chain) was obtained from a study of blood T cell repertoires in COVID-19. Across the whole study: PBMCs, B-cell-depleted T cells, or T cells were the source of the cDNA or gDNA that made up the material.

Sequencing used immunoSEQ multiplex PCR; TCRdb keeps in-frame clones, though not all of them. Here the sample spans approximately 150,000 clones, around 80% being singletons. Trimming took 0 bases from V and 2 from J, leaving 10 bases between them. This CDR3 has 15 residues. In germline, CDR1 is SGHRS, CDR2 YFSETQ. This clonotype was sampled from a man between 65 and 85 years old who had recovered from COVID-19. V gene TRBV5-1 combines with J gene TRBJ2-3; a weak D match, TRBD2 (5 bases). Sequenced: peripheral blood. CDR3 DNA: TGCGCCAGCAGCTTGGGTATTAGCGCCACAGATACGCAGTATTTT. It specifies CASSLGISATDTQYF.